What follows are 3 T cell receptor beta chains derived from one specimen sequenced in a study of Ad26.COV2.S vaccination and SARS-CoV-2 variants. Profiling relied on immunoSEQ multiplex PCR, and the TCRdb table lists in-frame clones only, not all of them. Of about 39,000 clones listed, around 83% are singletons. This sample comprised peripheral blood, obtained after recovery from COVID-19. The receptors originated from a human donor who had recovered from COVID-19.

The chain joins TRBV18 to TRBJ2-6; no clear D gene. The CDR3 loop spans 17 amino acids. The V gene's germline CDR1 is KGHSH and CDR2 LQKENI. V lost 6 bases and J 0 bases, leaving 15 bases between the germline ends. The chain's CDR3 is CASSRPSSSSGANVLTF. CDR3 in DNA: TGTGCCAGCTCGAGACCCTCCTCCAGCTCTGGGGCCAACGTCCTGACTTTC.

The sample holds many counts of this clone. The gene calls are TRBV5-8 and TRBJ1-6; 7 positions match TRBD1. The CDR3 covers 14 residues. With V trimmed by 0 bases and J by 9 bases, 3 bases remained unmatched. From germline, CDR1 is SGHTS and CDR2 YDEGEE. The DNA of the CDR3 is TGTGCCAGCAGCTTGGGTGGGACAGCTTCACCCCTCCACTTT. Translation: CASSLGGTASPLHF.

For the CDR3, the DNA is TGTGCCAGCAGCGACCTCAGGGGCACGAACACTGAAGCTTTCTTT. It is translated as CASSDLRGTNTEAFF. The chain carries TRBV27 and TRBJ1-1; D is perhaps TRBD1 (6 bases). The germline gives CDR1 MNHEY, CDR2 SMNVEV (reference sequence). The V gene lost 6 bases and the J gene lost 1 base, with 15 bases spanning the gap. This CDR3 has 15 residues.